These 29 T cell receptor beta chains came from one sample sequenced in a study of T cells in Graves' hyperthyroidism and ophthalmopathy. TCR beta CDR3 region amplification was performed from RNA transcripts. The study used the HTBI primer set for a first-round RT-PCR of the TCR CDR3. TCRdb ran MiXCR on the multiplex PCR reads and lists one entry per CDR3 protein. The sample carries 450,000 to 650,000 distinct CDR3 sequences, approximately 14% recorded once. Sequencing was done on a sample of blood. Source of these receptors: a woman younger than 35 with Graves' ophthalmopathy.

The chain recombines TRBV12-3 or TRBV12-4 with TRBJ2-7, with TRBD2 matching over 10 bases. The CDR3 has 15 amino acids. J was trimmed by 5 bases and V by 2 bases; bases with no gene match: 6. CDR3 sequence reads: CASSLRAGGPNEQYF. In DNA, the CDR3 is TGTGCCAGCAGTTTAAGAGCGGGAGGGCCTAACGAGCAGTACTTC.

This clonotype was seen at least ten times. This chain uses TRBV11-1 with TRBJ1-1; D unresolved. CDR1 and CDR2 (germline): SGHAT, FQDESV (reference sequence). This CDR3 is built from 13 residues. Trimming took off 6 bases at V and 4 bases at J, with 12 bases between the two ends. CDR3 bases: TGTGCCAGCAGTTTCGGTGCGGGCACTGAAGCTTTCTTT. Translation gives CASSFGAGTEAFF.

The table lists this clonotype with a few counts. CDR3: CASSYYRRGRPPTDTQYF. The CDR3 bases are TGTGCCAGCAGCTACTACCGACGGGGGAGGCCACCCACAGATACGCAGTATTTT. This chain links TRBV5-4 with TRBJ2-3; perhaps TRBD2 as D (6 bases). Per germline, CDR1 SGHNT and CDR2 YYREEE (reference sequence). Trimming took off 3 bases at V and 2 bases at J, with 22 bases between the two ends. The CDR3 is 18 residues long.

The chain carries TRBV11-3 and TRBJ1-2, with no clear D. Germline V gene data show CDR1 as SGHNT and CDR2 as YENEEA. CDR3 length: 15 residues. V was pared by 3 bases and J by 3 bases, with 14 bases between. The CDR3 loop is CASSFPGRPYYGYTF. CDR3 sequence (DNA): TGTGCCAGCAGCTTCCCGGGTCGCCCTTACTATGGCTACACCTTC. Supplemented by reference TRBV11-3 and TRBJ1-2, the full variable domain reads EAGVVQSPRYKIIEKKQPVAFWCNPISGHNTLYWYLQNLGQGPELLIRYENEEAVDDSQLPKDRFSAERLKGVDSTLKIQPAELGDSAVYLCASSFPGRPYYGYTFGSGTRLTVV.

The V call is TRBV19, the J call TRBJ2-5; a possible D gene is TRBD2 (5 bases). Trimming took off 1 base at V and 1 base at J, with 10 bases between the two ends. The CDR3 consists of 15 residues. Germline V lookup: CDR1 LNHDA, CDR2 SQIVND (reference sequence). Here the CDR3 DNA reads TGTGCCAGTAGTATAGGGGGAGTAGTCCAAGAGACCCAGTACTTC. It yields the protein CASSIGGVVQETQYF. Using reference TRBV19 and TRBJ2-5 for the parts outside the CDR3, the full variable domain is DGGITQSPKYLFRKEGQNVTLSCEQNLNHDAMYWYRQDPGQGLRLIYYSQIVNDFQKGDIAEGYSVSREKKESFPLTVTSAQKNPTAFYLCASSIGGVVQETQYFGPGTRLLVL.

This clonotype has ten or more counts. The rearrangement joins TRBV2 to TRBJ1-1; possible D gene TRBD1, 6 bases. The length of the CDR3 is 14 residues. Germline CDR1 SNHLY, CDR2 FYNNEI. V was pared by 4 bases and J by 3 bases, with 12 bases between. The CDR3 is CASSGPGGHTEAFF. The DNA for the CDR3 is TGTGCCAGCAGTGGGCCTGGGGGGCACACTGAAGCTTTCTTT.

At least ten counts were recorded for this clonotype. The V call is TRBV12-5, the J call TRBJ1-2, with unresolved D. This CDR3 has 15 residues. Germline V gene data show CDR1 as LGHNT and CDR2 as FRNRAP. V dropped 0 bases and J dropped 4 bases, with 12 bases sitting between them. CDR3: CASGLVLGPVYGYTF. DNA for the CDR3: TGTGCTAGTGGTTTGGTACTTGGCCCCGTCTATGGCTACACCTTC.

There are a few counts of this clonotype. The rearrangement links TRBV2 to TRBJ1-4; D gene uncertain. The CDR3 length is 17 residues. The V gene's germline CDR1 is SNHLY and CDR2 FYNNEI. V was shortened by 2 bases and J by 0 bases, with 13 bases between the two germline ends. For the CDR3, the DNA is TGTGCCAGCAGTGAAATTGGGTGGAGTGCAACTAATGAAAAACTGTTTTTT. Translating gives CASSEIGWSATNEKLFF.

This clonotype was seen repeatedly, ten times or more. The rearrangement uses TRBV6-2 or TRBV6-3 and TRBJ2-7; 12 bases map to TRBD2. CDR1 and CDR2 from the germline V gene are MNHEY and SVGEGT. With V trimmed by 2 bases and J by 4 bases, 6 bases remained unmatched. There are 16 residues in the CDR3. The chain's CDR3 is CASSYGTSGRRYEQYF. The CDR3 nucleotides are TGTGCCAGCAGTTACGGAACTAGCGGGAGGAGATACGAGCAGTACTTC.

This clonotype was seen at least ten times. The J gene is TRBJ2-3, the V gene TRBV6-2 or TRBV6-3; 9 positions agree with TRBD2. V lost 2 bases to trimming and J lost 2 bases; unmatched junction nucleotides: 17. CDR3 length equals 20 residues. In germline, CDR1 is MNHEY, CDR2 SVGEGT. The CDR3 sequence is CASSYPTTSGTPGTTDTQYF. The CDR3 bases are TGTGCCAGCAGTTACCCTACGACTAGCGGTACACCTGGTACCACAGATACGCAGTATTTT.

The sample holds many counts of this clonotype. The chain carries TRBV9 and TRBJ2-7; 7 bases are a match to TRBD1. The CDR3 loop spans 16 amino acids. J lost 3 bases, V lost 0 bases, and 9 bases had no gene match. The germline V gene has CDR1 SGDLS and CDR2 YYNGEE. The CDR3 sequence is CASSVAPGTDFYEQYF. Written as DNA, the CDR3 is TGTGCCAGCAGCGTAGCTCCAGGGACAGACTTCTACGAGCAGTACTTC.

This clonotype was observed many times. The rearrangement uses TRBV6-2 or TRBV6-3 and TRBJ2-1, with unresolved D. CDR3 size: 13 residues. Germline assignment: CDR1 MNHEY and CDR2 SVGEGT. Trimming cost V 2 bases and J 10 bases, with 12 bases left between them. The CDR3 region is CASSYVLVGEQFF. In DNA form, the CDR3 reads TGTGCCAGCAGTTACGTACTGGTCGGGGAGCAGTTCTTC.

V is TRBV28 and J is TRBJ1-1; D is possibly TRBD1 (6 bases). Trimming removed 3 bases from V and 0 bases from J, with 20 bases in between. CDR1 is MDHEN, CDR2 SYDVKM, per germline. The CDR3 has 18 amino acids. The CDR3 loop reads CASSFYGPPGHMNTEAFF. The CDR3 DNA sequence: TGTGCCAGCAGTTTTTATGGGCCGCCGGGACACATGAACACTGAAGCTTTCTTT.

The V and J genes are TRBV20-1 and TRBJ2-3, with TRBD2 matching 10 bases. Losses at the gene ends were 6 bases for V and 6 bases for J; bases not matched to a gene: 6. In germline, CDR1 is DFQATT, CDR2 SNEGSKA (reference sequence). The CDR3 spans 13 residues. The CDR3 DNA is TGCAGTGCCACTAGCGGGATAGCTGATACGCAGTATTTT. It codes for CSATSGIADTQYF.

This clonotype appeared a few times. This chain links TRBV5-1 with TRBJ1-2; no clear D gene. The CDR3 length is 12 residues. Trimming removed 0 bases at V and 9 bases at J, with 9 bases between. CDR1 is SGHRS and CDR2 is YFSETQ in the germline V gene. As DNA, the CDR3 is TGCGCCAGCAGCTTGGGGTCCGATAGCTACACCTTC. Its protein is CASSLGSDSYTF.

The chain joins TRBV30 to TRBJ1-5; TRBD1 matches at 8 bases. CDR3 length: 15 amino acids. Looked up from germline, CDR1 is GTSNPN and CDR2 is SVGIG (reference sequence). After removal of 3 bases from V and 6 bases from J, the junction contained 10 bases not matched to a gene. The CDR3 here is CAWRIQGARGQPQHF. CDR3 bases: TGTGCCTGGAGGATCCAGGGGGCGCGCGGTCAGCCCCAGCATTTT.

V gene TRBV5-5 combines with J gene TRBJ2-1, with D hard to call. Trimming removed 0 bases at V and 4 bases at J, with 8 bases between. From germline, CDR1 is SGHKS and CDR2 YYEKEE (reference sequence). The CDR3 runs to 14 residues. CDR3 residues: CASSLEAEYNEQFF. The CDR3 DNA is TGTGCCAGCAGCTTGGAAGCAGAGTACAATGAGCAGTTCTTC.

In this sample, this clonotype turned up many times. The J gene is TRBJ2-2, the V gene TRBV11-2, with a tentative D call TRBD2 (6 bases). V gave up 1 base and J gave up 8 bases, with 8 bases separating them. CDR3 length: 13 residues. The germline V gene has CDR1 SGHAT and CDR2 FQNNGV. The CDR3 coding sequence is TGTGCCAGCAGCTTAGGCGGAGGGGGGGAGCTGTTTTTT. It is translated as CASSLGGGGELFF.

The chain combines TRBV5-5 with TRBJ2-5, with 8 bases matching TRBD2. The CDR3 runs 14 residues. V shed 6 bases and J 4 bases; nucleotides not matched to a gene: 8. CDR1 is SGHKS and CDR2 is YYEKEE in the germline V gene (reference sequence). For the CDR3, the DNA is TGTGCCAGCACCCCGGGAGGGCCTTTAGAGACCCAGTACTTC. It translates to CASTPGGPLETQYF.

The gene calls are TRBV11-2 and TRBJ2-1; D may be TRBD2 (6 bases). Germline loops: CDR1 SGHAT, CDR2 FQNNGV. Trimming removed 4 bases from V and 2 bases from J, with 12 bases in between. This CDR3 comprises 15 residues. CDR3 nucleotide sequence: TGTGCCAGCAGCTATAAACGGAGGGCCTACAATGAGCAGTTCTTC. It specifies CASSYKRRAYNEQFF. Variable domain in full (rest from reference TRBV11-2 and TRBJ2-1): EAGVAQSPRYKIIEKRQSVAFWCNPISGHATLYWYQQILGQGPKLLIQFQNNGVVDDSQLPKDRFSAERLKGVDSTLKIQPAKLEDSAVYLCASSYKRRAYNEQFFGPGTRLTVL.

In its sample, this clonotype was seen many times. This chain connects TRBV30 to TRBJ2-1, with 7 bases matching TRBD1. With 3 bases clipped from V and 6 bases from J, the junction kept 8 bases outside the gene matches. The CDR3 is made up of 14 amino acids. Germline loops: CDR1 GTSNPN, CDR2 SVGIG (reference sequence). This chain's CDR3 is CAWRGTVYGNEQFF. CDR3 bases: TGTGCCTGGAGGGGGACAGTCTATGGCAATGAGCAGTTCTTC.

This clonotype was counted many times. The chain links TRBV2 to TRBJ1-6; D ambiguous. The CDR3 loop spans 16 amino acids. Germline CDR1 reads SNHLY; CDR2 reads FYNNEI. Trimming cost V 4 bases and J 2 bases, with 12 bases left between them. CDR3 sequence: CASSAPTRAYNSPLHF. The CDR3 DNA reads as TGTGCCAGCAGTGCCCCTACCCGGGCCTATAATTCACCCCTCCACTTT.

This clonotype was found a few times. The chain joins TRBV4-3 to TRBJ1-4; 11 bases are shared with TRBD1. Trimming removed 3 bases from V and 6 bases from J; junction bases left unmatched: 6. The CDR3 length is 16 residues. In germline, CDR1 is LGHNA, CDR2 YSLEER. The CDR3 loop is CASSQDRDRGDEKLFF. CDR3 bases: TGCGCCAGCAGCCAGGATAGGGACAGGGGGGATGAAAAACTGTTTTTT.

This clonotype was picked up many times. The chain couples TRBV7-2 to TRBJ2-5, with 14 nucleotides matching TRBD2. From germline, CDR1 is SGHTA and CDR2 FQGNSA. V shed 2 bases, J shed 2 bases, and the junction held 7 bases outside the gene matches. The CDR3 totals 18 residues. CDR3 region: CASSLPLGLAGVQETQYF. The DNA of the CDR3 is TGTGCCAGCAGCTTACCCCTGGGACTAGCGGGAGTGCAAGAGACCCAGTACTTC.

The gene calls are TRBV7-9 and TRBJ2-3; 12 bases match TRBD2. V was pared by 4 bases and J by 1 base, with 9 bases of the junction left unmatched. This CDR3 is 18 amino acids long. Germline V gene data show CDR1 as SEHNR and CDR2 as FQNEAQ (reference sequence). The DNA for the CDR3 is TGTGCCAGCAGCTCCAATAAACTAGCGGGAGGAGGCACAGATACGCAGTATTTT. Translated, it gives CASSSNKLAGGGTDTQYF.

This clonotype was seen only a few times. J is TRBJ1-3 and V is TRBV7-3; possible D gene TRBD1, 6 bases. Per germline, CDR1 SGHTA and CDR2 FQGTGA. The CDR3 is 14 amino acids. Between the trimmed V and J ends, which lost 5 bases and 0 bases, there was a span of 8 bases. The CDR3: CASSVDSSGNTIYF. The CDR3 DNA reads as TGTGCCAGCAGCGTGGACAGCTCTGGAAACACCATATATTTT.

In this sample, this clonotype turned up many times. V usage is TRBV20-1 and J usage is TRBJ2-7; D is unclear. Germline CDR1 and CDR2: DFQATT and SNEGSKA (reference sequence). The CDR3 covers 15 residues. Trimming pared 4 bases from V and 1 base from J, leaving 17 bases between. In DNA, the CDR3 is TGCAGTGCTACGAGAGCAGGAGTAGGGTCCTACGAGCAGTACTTC. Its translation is CSATRAGVGSYEQYF.

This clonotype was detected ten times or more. CDR3 protein: CASSPLQAGGPHEQYF. In DNA form, the CDR3 reads TGTGCCAGCAGCCCACTACAAGCGGGAGGGCCGCACGAGCAGTACTTC. The rearrangement joins TRBV27 to TRBJ2-7; 10 positions agree with TRBD2. Trimming cost V 6 bases and J 5 bases; bases outside gene matches: 13. CDR1 is MNHEY, CDR2 SMNVEV, per germline (reference sequence). This CDR3 contains 16 residues.

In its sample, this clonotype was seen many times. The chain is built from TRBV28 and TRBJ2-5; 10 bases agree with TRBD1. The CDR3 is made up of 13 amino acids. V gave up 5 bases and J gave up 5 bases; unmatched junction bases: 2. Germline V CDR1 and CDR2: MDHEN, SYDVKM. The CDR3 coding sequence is TGTGCCAGCAGTCGACAGGGGGCCGAGACCCAGTACTTC. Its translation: CASSRQGAETQYF.